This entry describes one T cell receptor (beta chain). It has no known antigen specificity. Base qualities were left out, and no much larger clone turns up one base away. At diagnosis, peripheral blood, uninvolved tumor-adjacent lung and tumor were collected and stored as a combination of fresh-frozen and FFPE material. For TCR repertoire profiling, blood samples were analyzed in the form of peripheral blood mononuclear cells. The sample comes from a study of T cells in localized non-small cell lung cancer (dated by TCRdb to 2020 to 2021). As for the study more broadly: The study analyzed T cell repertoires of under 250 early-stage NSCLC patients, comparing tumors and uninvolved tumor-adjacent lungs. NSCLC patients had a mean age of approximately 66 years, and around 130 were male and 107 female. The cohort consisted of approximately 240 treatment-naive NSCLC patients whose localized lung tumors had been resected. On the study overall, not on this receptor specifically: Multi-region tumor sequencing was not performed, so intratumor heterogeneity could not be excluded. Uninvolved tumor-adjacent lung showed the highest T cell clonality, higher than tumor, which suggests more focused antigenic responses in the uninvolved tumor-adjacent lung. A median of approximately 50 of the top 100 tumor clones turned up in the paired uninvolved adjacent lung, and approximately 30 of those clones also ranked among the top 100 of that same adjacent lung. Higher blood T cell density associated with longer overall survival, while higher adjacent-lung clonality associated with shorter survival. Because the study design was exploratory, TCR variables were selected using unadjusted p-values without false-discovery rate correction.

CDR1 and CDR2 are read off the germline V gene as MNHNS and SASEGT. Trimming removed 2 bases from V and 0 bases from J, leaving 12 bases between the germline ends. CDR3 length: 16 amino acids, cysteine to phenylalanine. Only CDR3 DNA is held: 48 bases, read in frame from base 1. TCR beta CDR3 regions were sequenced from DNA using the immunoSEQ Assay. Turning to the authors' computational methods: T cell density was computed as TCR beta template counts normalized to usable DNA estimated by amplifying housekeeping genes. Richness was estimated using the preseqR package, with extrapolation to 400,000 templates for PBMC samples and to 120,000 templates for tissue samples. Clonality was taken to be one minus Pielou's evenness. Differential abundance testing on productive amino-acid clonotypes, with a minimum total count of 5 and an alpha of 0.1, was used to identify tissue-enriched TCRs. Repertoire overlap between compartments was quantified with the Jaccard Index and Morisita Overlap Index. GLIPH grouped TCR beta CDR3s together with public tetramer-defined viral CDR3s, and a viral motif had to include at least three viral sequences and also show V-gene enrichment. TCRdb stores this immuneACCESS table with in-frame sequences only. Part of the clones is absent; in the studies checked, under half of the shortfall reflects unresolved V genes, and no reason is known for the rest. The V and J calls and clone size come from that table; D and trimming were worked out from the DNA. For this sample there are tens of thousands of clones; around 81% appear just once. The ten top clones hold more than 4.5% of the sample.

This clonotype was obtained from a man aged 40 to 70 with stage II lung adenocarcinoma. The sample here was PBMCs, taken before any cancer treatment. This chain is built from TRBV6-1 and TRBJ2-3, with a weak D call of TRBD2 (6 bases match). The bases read TGTGCCAGCAGTGAACCTGGTAGCGGAAGCACAGATACGCAGTATTTT. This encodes CASSEPGSGSTDTQYF.